The clone carrying this TCR beta chain was seen at least ten times. Its target is unknown. This sample was taken from a study of Graves' ophthalmopathy and Graves' hyperthyroidism. General study results and limits: Detection in blood was also observed for most expanded thyroid clonotypes above 0.001 frequency.

Ineligible for inclusion were patients with other autoimmune diseases, uncontrolled infections, pregnancy or lactation. Amplification from RNA transcripts yielded the TCR beta CDR3 regions. Second-round multiplex PCR followed a first-round RT-PCR using HTBI primers. One entry per CDR3 protein results from TCRdb running MiXCR on the multiplex PCR reads. The sample includes hundreds of thousands of distinct CDR3 sequences, 15% of them seen just once. After removal of 0 bases from V and 0 bases from J, the junction contained 5 bases not matched to a gene. Germline V CDR1 and CDR2: LNHDA, SQIVND (reference sequence). The CDR3 runs to 17 residues.

This clonotype was obtained from a woman younger than 35 with stable Graves' hyperthyroidism. The material sequenced was peripheral blood. The V and J genes are TRBV19 and TRBJ1-5; 7 bases line up with TRBD1. CDR3 nucleotides: TGTGCCAGTAGTATAGACAGGGGGTTATTTAGCAATCAGCCCCAGCATTTT. Translation: CASSIDRGLFSNQPQHF.